This entry lists 26 T cell receptor beta chains sequenced from one sample in a study of blood T cell repertoires in COVID-19. Assay: immunoSEQ multiplex PCR; the TCRdb copy retains only in-frame clones and omits some. In the table there are 430,000 or so clones, 70% to 90% of which are singletons. Input material: PBMCs or T cells enriched from blood (not recorded which). These receptor sequences come from a woman in her 40s who had recovered from COVID-19.

The chain links TRBV6-5 to TRBJ1-2, with 11 bases that match TRBD1. This CDR3 contains 15 residues. Germline V lookup: CDR1 MNHEY, CDR2 SVGAGI. V was clipped by 6 bases and J by 6 bases; unmatched bases: 9. CDR3: CASRRHGQGAHGYTF. In DNA form, the CDR3 reads TGTGCCAGCAGACGACATGGACAGGGGGCGCATGGCTACACCTTC.

This clone showed up just once. This chain joins TRBV29-1 and TRBJ1-1, with TRBD1 as a possible D gene (5 bases). Germline CDR1 SQVTM, CDR2 ANQGSEA. V was cut by 4 bases and J by 5 bases, with 17 bases left in between. The length of the CDR3 is 14 residues. CDR3 nucleotides: TGCAGCGTTGCGTTCAGGGCGCACTCAACTGAAGCTTTCTTT. This translates into CSVAFRAHSTEAFF.

CDR3 sequence reads: CASSLSETMSTEAFF. The CDR3 region has the DNA TGTGCCAGCAGCTTATCAGAGACAATGAGCACTGAAGCTTTCTTT. The chain recombines TRBV11-2 with TRBJ1-1; D remains unclear. This CDR3 comprises 15 residues. Germline-derived CDR1 and CDR2 are SGHAT and FQNNGV. V was cut by 2 bases and J by 4 bases, with 14 bases left in between.

The V and J genes are TRBV6-5 and TRBJ2-1; the match to TRBD1 covers 8 bases. The CDR3 totals 13 residues. The germline CDR1 and CDR2 sequences are MNHEY and SVGAGI. The J segment lost 6 bases and the V segment lost 6 bases, leaving 4 bases of the junction unmatched. CDR3 residues: CASSYGQGNEQFF. The CDR3 nucleotides read TGTGCCAGCAGCTATGGACAGGGCAATGAGCAGTTCTTC.

The rearrangement joins TRBV19 to TRBJ2-5, with 12 bases aligning to TRBD2. In germline, CDR1 is LNHDA, CDR2 SQIVND (reference sequence). This CDR3 spans 13 amino acids. V was clipped by 3 bases and J by 8 bases; unmatched bases: 1. The CDR3 nucleotides read TGTGCCAGTAGTATGACTAGCGGGAGTACCCAGTACTTC. Residues: CASSMTSGSTQYF.

The genes are TRBV7-2 and TRBJ1-5; D is ambiguous. Germline V gene sequence: CDR1 SGHTA, CDR2 FQGNSA. The V end was cut by 4 bases, the J end by 4 bases, with 5 bases between. CDR3 length equals 12 residues. CDR3 in DNA: TGTGCCAGCAGCTCCAATAATCAGCCCCAGCATTTT. It encodes CASSSNNQPQHF.

This chain links TRBV19 with TRBJ2-1, with TRBD2 identical over 10 bases. Germline trimming cut 3 bases from V and 1 base from J; bases unmatched to any gene: 3. The CDR3 length is 16 residues. Germline lookup yields CDR1 LNHDA and CDR2 SQIVND (reference sequence). The CDR3 is CASSMVTSGSYNEQFF. CDR3 nucleotide sequence: TGTGCCAGTAGTATGGTGACTAGCGGGTCCTACAATGAGCAGTTCTTC.

The V gene is TRBV2, the J gene TRBJ2-3; TRBD2 aligns across 10 bases. V lost 7 bases and J lost 2; bases outside the gene matches: 12. Looked up from germline, CDR1 is SNHLY and CDR2 is FYNNEI. CDR3 length equals 17 residues. The CDR3, as DNA: TGTGCCAGCACCATCACTAGCGGGACCGTCGTCACAGATACGCAGTATTTT. It codes for CASTITSGTVVTDTQYF.

V and J are TRBV6-5 and TRBJ2-7; the match to TRBD2 covers 11 bases. The ends lost 5 bases at V and 5 bases at J; junction bases unmatched: 8. This CDR3 comprises 15 residues. Per the germline V gene, CDR1 is MNHEY and CDR2 is SVGAGI. DNA for the CDR3: TGTGCCAGCAGTATAGCGGGAGGGCTTTCCCACGAGCAGTACTTC. The encoded protein is CASSIAGGLSHEQYF.

This clone was recorded once. The rearrangement links TRBV27 to TRBJ2-5; 12 nucleotides align to TRBD2. This CDR3 is 15 amino acids long. CDR1 is MNHEY and CDR2 is SMNVEV in the germline V gene (reference sequence). J gave up 4 bases and V 5 bases, and 5 bases lay outside the gene matches. CDR3 DNA: TGTGCCAGCAGTCTAGCGGGAGGGCCTGTAGAGACCCAGTACTTC. This sequence encodes CASSLAGGPVETQYF.

The chain joins TRBV4-2 to TRBJ1-2, with 7 positions matching TRBD1. V gave up 1 base and J gave up 8 bases; unmatched junction bases: 10. This CDR3 comprises 15 residues. In germline, CDR1 is LGHNA, CDR2 YNFKEQ. CDR3 sequence: CASSQVGGANLGYTF. CDR3 DNA sequence: TGTGCCAGCAGCCAAGTAGGGGGCGCGAATCTGGGCTACACCTTC.

The chain combines TRBV4-3 with TRBJ2-7; 7 nucleotides align to TRBD2. The V gene end was trimmed by 1 base and the J gene end by 0 bases; junction bases not matched to a gene: 3. CDR1 and CDR2 (germline): LGHNA, YSLEER. The CDR3 contains 15 residues. CDR3 in amino acids: CASSQVAGSSYEQYF. The DNA of the CDR3 is TGCGCCAGCAGCCAAGTAGCGGGTAGCTCCTACGAGCAGTACTTC.

The rearrangement joins TRBV7-2 to TRBJ2-5; D is ambiguous. V was shortened by 2 bases and J by 5 bases, with 12 bases between the two germline ends. Germline loops: CDR1 SGHTA, CDR2 FQGNSA. The length of the CDR3 is 14 residues. CDR3 sequence (DNA): TGTGCCAGCAGCTTACCGGGTTATCGGGAGACCCAGTACTTC. It codes for CASSLPGYRETQYF. Full variable domain (rest looked up from reference TRBV7-2 and TRBJ2-5): GAGVSQSPSNKVTEKGKDVELRCDPISGHTALYWYRQSLGQGLEFLIYFQGNSAPDKSGLPSDRFSAERTGGSVSTLTIQRTQQEDSAVYLCASSLPGYRETQYFGPGTRLLVL.

This CDR3 reads CASSYDRTRAHSPLHF. CDR3 DNA sequence: TGTGCCAGCAGTTACGACAGGACCCGGGCTCATTCACCCCTCCACTTT. The chain recombines TRBV6-2 or TRBV6-3 with TRBJ1-6, with D perhaps TRBD1 (6 bases). Trimming pared 2 bases from V and 8 bases from J, leaving 16 bases between. Germline-derived CDR1 and CDR2 are MNHEY and SVGEGT. The CDR3 totals 16 residues.

The V and J genes are TRBV24-1 and TRBJ2-5; D possibly corresponds to TRBD1 (5 bases). The germline V and J ends were trimmed by 4 bases and 2 bases, with 7 bases remaining between them. The CDR3 consists of 13 residues. Germline assignment: CDR1 KGHDR and CDR2 SFDVKD. The CDR3 DNA reads TGTGCCACCAGTGACGGACATCAAGAGACCCAGTACTTC. This encodes CATSDGHQETQYF.

This sequence joins TRBV2 and TRBJ2-1; 15 positions match TRBD2. The CDR3 runs 15 residues. Germline trimming cut 5 bases from V and 6 bases from J; bases unmatched to any gene: 2. Germline CDR1 reads SNHLY; CDR2 reads FYNNEI. Written as DNA, the CDR3 is TGTGCCAGCAGTTCGGGACTAGCGGGAGGCAATGAGCAGTTCTTC. Encoded protein: CASSSGLAGGNEQFF.

V gene TRBV7-2 combines with J gene TRBJ1-2; 10 nucleotides line up with TRBD1. V gave up 5 bases and J gave up 8 bases; unmatched junction bases: 5. Germline V gene lookup returns CDR1 SGHTA and CDR2 FQGNSA. CDR3 length equals 13 residues. CDR3 nucleotide sequence: TGTGCCAGCAGCGGGGGACAGGGGTTGGGCTACACCTTC. Protein product: CASSGGQGLGYTF.

This sequence joins TRBV5-1 and TRBJ2-1; 8 nucleotides agree with TRBD1. CDR3 length: 14 residues. Germline CDR1 is SGHRS and CDR2 is YFSETQ. The V segment lost 5 bases and the J segment 5 bases; nucleotides outside the gene matches: 6. CDR3 region: CASRVRTGNNEQFF. The CDR3 DNA is TGCGCCAGCAGGGTGAGGACAGGGAACAATGAGCAGTTCTTC.

The chain has TRBV7-9 and TRBJ2-7; TRBD2 matches at 12 bases. Trimming at V came to 4 bases and at J to 1 base, leaving 2 bases not matched to a gene. CDR1 SEHNR and CDR2 FQNEAQ come from the germline V gene (reference sequence). The CDR3 runs 15 residues. CDR3 sequence (DNA): TGTGCCAGCAGCTCGACTAGCGGGAGATCCTACGAGCAGTACTTC. It is translated as CASSSTSGRSYEQYF.

The V call is TRBV7-2, the J call TRBJ2-1, with TRBD2 matching 8 bases. The CDR3 contains 15 residues. Germline V CDR1 and CDR2: SGHTA, FQGNSA. V lost 2 bases to trimming and J lost 7 bases; unmatched junction nucleotides: 7. This CDR3 is CASSLSSGRVNEQFF. The CDR3 bases are TGTGCCAGCAGCTTATCCAGCGGGAGAGTAAATGAGCAGTTCTTC. Together with reference TRBV7-2 and TRBJ2-1, the CDR3 gives the full variable domain: GAGVSQSPSNKVTEKGKDVELRCDPISGHTALYWYRQSLGQGLEFLIYFQGNSAPDKSGLPSDRFSAERTGGSVSTLTIQRTQQEDSAVYLCASSLSSGRVNEQFFGPGTRLTVL.

The chain joins TRBV28 to TRBJ2-3, with 8 bases identical to TRBD2. This CDR3 has 16 amino acids. Germline V gives CDR1 MDHEN, CDR2 SYDVKM. V was clipped by 2 bases and J by 8 bases; unmatched bases: 12. As DNA, the CDR3 is TGTGCCAGCAGTTTAGTTCTGGGGGCGGGAGGCGGTACGCAGTATTTT. Translated: CASSLVLGAGGGTQYF. Variable domain in full (rest from reference TRBV28 and TRBJ2-3): DVKVTQSSRYLVKRTGEKVFLECVQDMDHENMFWYRQDPGLGLRLIYFSYDVKMKEKGDIPEGYSVSREKKERFSLILESASTNQTSMYLCASSLVLGAGGGTQYFGPGTRLTVL.

The V gene is TRBV28, the J gene TRBJ1-2; weak D call: TRBD1 (5 bases). Trimming took off 6 bases at V and 7 bases at J, with 9 bases between the two ends. The CDR3 is 11 residues long. Germline-derived CDR1 and CDR2 are MDHEN and SYDVKM. DNA of the CDR3: TGTGCCAGCAGGACAGCGGGTGGCTACACCTTC. Amino acid sequence: CASRTAGGYTF.

The rearrangement links TRBV7-2 to TRBJ1-2; possibly TRBD1 for D (5 bases). V was cut by 0 bases and J by 10 bases, with 9 bases left in between. The CDR3 loop spans 12 amino acids. CDR1 and CDR2 from the germline V gene are SGHTA and FQGNSA. CDR3 region: CASSLARQNYTF. The CDR3 coding sequence is TGTGCCAGCAGCTTAGCGCGACAGAACTACACCTTC.

The chain joins TRBV4-1 to TRBJ2-1; no reliable D call. The V and J ends lost 8 bases and 4 bases respectively, with 6 bases between them. This CDR3 spans 11 amino acids. Germline CDR1 reads MGHRA; CDR2 reads YSYEKL. Here the CDR3 DNA reads TGCGCCAGCCGTTATTACAATGAGCAGTTCTTC. Translation gives CASRYYNEQFF.

The chain links TRBV11-2 to TRBJ1-6; D uncertain. The CDR3 contains 14 residues. V shed 4 bases and J shed 10 bases, with 14 bases lying between them. Germline CDR1 reads SGHAT; CDR2 reads FQNNGV. This chain's CDR3 is CASSSSGSRSPLHF. The CDR3 nucleotides read TGTGCCAGCAGCTCCTCGGGTTCGAGATCACCCCTCCACTTT.

This chain uses TRBV6-5 with TRBJ2-7; no definite D call. Per germline, CDR1 MNHEY and CDR2 SVGAGI. This CDR3 spans 13 amino acids. Trimming left V 2 bases short and J 2 bases short, with 7 bases between. CDR3 nucleotide sequence: TGTGCCAGCAGTTACGGCGGCACCTACGAGCAGTACTTC. Translating it yields CASSYGGTYEQYF.